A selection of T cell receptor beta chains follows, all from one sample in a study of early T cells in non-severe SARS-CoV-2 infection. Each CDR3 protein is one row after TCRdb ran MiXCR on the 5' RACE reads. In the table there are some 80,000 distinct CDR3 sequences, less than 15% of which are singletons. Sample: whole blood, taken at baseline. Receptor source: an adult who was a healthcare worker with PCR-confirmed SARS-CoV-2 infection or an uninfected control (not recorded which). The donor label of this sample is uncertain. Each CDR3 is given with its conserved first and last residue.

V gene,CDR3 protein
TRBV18,CASSRDLQETQYF
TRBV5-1,CASSLAGQGAGYGYTF
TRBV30,CAWSRGGQQETQYF
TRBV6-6,CASRPGGSSYNEQFF
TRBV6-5,CASSYTGTAAYEQYF
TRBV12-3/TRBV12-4,CASSSSDRGSPLHF
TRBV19,CASSKGAGGTEAFF
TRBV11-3,CASSGDQETQYF
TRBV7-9,CASSTPGQGVVSPLHF
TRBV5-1,CASSSRDRGLGAGEQYF
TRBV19,CASSTGNQPQHF
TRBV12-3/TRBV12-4,CASTRTSSEQFF
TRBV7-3,CASSLQENTEAFF
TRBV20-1,CSANVLDTQYF
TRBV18,CASSPPRGRTYEQYF
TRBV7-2,CASSLADLRGEKLFF
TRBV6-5,CASSYFGTAYNEQFF
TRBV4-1,CASGLVDTQYF
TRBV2,CASSKGRPGTDTQYF
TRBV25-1,CASSETTGIAQETQYF
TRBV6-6,CASSSPLHF
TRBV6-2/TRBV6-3,CASKQAGTEAFF
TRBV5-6,CASSPRANSGNTIYF
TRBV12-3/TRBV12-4,CASSLIGGGQSGGYTF
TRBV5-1,CASSLAQGRADTQYF
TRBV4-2,CASSQDWQAAFF
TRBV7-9,CASTQGGQPQHF
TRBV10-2,CASTGGTSYEQYF
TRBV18,CASSSATGSYEQYF
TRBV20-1,CSAVSGRNEQYF
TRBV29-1,CSVGEREGRTNTGELFF
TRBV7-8,CASGSGRGDAFF
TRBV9,CASSLPNNEQFF
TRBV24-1,CATSDSYRETQYF
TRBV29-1,CSVPGRPNYGYTF
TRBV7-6,CASTGLSGANVLTF
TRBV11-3,CASSDKAGDTDTQYF
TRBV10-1,CASSSGTSGGPDTQYF
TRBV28,CASSSTGIGETQYF
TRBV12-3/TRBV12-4,CASGGRGRGKLFF
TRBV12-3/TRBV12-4,CASGAGGYTGELFF
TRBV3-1,CASSRQGSGANVLTF